This is a list of T cell receptor beta chains from one sample in a study of CD8 T cells in Susac syndrome. TCRdb independently ran MiXCR on the immunoSEQ multiplex PCR reads; one entry per CDR3 protein. The sample gives about 94,000 distinct CDR3 sequences, 90% to 95% of which show up once; around 0.33% is in the top ten. Sequencing input: CD4+ T cells from PBMCs. Receptors were obtained from a human donor with Susac syndrome. Both conserved end residues are part of each CDR3. A D gene is named only where the DNA matches it firmly. Clone size is shown for a subset of rows, as once, few, many or a class of expanded clone.

cdr3_aa cdr3_nt v_call cdr3_length j_call d_call clone_size
CSAAIQGGAFF TGCAGCGCCGCAATACAGGGGGGGGCTTTCTTT TRBV29-1 11 TRBJ1-1 TRBD1 NA
CASSQGGETQYF TGCGCCAGCAGCCAAGGCGGAGAGACCCAGTACTTC TRBV4-1 12 TRBJ2-5 NA NA
CASSFVGANTDTQYF TGTGCCAGCAGCTTCGTGGGGGCCAACACAGATACGCAGTATTTT TRBV11-2 15 TRBJ2-3 NA NA
CSVSGGYQETQYF TGCAGCGTTAGCGGGGGGTACCAAGAGACCCAGTACTTC TRBV20-1 13 TRBJ2-5 TRBD2 NA
CAWSVYLGSDTQYF TGTGCCTGGAGTGTATACCTAGGGTCAGATACGCAGTATTTT TRBV30 14 TRBJ2-3 NA NA
CASSLVGREAFF TGTGCCAGCAGCTTGGTTGGCCGTGAAGCTTTCTTT TRBV5-4 12 TRBJ1-1 NA NA
CSARGGGRNGELFF TGCAGTGCTAGAGGCGGGGGTAGGAACGGGGAGCTGTTTTTT TRBV20-1 14 TRBJ2-2 TRBD2 NA
CASSYTSGGTEAFF TGTGCCAGCAGTTACACTTCAGGGGGCACTGAAGCTTTCTTT TRBV6-6 14 TRBJ1-1 TRBD1 NA
CSASVASSTDTQYF TGCAGTGCTAGCGTCGCCAGTAGCACAGATACGCAGTATTTT TRBV20-1 14 TRBJ2-3 NA NA
CASSTRTGYGYTF TGTGCCAGCAGCACCCGGACAGGGTATGGCTACACCTTC TRBV13 13 TRBJ1-2 TRBD1 NA
CATGRAGGADTQYF TGTGCCACCGGGCGAGCGGGGGGGGCAGATACGCAGTATTTT TRBV15 14 TRBJ2-3 TRBD2 NA
CASSSQGGGETQYF TGTGCCAGCAGCAGCCAGGGGGGAGGAGAGACCCAGTACTTC TRBV5-6 14 TRBJ2-5 NA NA
CAISEPSGLRRTGANVLTF TGTGCCATCAGTGAGCCTTCGGGACTTAGGAGGACTGGGGCCAACGTCCTGACTTTC TRBV10-3 19 TRBJ2-6 NA NA
CASSSPGQVLYGYTF TGTGCCAGCAGTTCCCCGGGACAGGTTCTTTATGGCTACACCTTC TRBV28 15 TRBJ1-2 TRBD1 NA
CASSLGGDTEAFF TGTGCCAGCTCACTAGGAGGGGACACTGAAGCTTTCTTT TRBV18 13 TRBJ1-1 NA NA
CASSPPLLGTYEQYF TGTGCCAGCAGTCCCCCTCTGCTCGGGACCTACGAGCAGTACTTC TRBV2 15 TRBJ2-7 NA NA
CASSYSRAGIAYEQYF TGTGCCAGCAGTTACTCCCGAGCGGGGATAGCCTACGAGCAGTACTTC TRBV6-2/TRBV6-3 16 TRBJ2-7 TRBD2 NA
CASSSKVAMAGPELFF TGTGCCAGCAGCTCGAAGGTCGCGATGGCGGGACCGGAGCTGTTTTTT TRBV11-2 16 TRBJ2-2 NA NA
CASSPHAGTSFTEAFF TGTGCCAGCAGCCCCCACGCCGGGACATCCTTCACTGAAGCTTTCTTT TRBV9 16 TRBJ1-1 NA NA
CAISGGLADEQFF TGTGCCATCAGTGGGGGGCTGGCGGATGAGCAGTTCTTC TRBV10-3 13 TRBJ2-1 NA once
CASRPGTVLRDTQYF TGTGCCAGCAGGCCCGGGACAGTCCTCAGGGATACGCAGTATTTT TRBV12-3/TRBV12-4 15 TRBJ2-3 TRBD1 NA
CASGLVGWEGNQPQHF TGTGCTAGTGGTTTGGTGGGCTGGGAGGGAAATCAGCCCCAGCATTTT TRBV12-5 16 TRBJ1-5 NA NA
CASSQEGAPSSYEQYF TGTGCCAGCAGCCAAGAGGGGGCCCCGAGCTCCTACGAGCAGTACTTC TRBV3-1 16 TRBJ2-7 NA NA
CASSLEPSGQGNNQPQHF TGTGCCAGCAGCTTGGAGCCGAGTGGGCAGGGCAACAATCAGCCCCAGCATTTT TRBV5-5 18 TRBJ1-5 NA NA
CASSLLGQGRSTEAFF TGTGCCAGCAGCTTGTTGGGACAGGGGAGGAGCACTGAAGCTTTCTTT TRBV5-6 16 TRBJ1-1 TRBD1 NA
CATSDSQGAGGYTF TGTGCCACCAGTGATTCACAGGGGGCTGGAGGCTACACCTTC TRBV24-1 14 TRBJ1-2 TRBD1 NA
CSASLAGGQETQYF TGCAGTGCTAGCCTAGCGGGGGGACAAGAGACCCAGTACTTC TRBV20-1 14 TRBJ2-5 TRBD2 NA
CASKQGWQETQYF TGTGCCAGCAAACAGGGGTGGCAAGAGACCCAGTACTTC TRBV6-5 13 TRBJ2-5 TRBD1 once
CASSVGGLRGTDTQYF TGTGCCAGCAGCGTAGGTGGACTACGGGGCACAGATACGCAGTATTTT TRBV9 16 TRBJ2-3 NA NA
CASSPRGGRTEAFF TGTGCCAGCTCACCTCGGGGGGGCCGCACTGAAGCTTTCTTT TRBV18 14 TRBJ1-1 NA NA
CASSVPGAYEQYF TGTGCCAGTAGTGTGCCCGGAGCCTACGAGCAGTACTTC TRBV19 13 TRBJ2-7 NA NA
CAWNNGGHLYGYTF TGTGCCTGGAACAACGGGGGACACCTCTATGGCTACACCTTC TRBV30 14 TRBJ1-2 NA once
CASSSSTGRETQYF TGTGCCAGCAGTTCCTCGACAGGAAGAGAGACCCAGTACTTC TRBV6-6 14 TRBJ2-5 NA NA
CASSLRGARDTQYF TGTGCCAGCAGCCTGAGGGGGGCGCGAGATACGCAGTATTTT TRBV28 14 TRBJ2-3 NA once
CASSRRGGGTDTQYF TGTGCCAGCAGTCGCCGCGGGGGGGGCACAGATACGCAGTATTTT TRBV6-6 15 TRBJ2-3 TRBD2 NA
CASSRQGLTDTQYF TGTGCCAGCAGTCGACAGGGGCTCACAGATACGCAGTATTTT TRBV27 14 TRBJ2-3 TRBD1 NA
CSVQDGRNSPLHF TGCAGCGTTCAAGACGGACGGAATTCACCCCTCCACTTT TRBV29-1 13 TRBJ1-6 NA NA
CAISDPAGQSPLHF TGTGCCATCAGTGACCCAGCAGGGCAGTCACCCCTCCACTTT TRBV10-3 14 TRBJ1-6 NA NA
CASTPRGANTGELFF TGCGCCAGCACCCCACGGGGGGCCAACACCGGGGAGCTGTTTTTT TRBV4-1 15 TRBJ2-2 NA NA
CASRLSSGANVLTF TGTGCCAGCAGACTGTCCTCTGGGGCCAACGTCCTGACTTTC TRBV3-1 14 TRBJ2-6 NA NA
CSAASGTEVTGELFF TGCAGTGCAGCCTCAGGGACCGAGGTCACCGGGGAGCTGTTTTTT TRBV20-1 15 TRBJ2-2 NA NA
CAWSPFGGDLLNSLPYEQYF TGTGCCTGGAGTCCTTTCGGGGGTGATCTCCTAAACTCCCTACCCTACGAGCAGTACTTC TRBV30 20 TRBJ2-7 NA NA
CASSDGNRLVINEQYF TGTGCCAGCAGCGACGGGAATAGGCTGGTTATCAACGAGCAGTACTTC TRBV3-1 16 TRBJ2-7 NA NA
CSAGDRGGPYEQYF TGCAGTGCTGGGGACAGGGGGGGGCCCTACGAGCAGTACTTC TRBV20-1 14 TRBJ2-7 TRBD1 NA
CASRAANTGELFF TGTGCCAGCAGGGCAGCGAACACCGGGGAGCTGTTTTTT TRBV7-9 13 TRBJ2-2 NA NA
CASQDRDYNEQFF TGTGCCAGCCAAGACAGGGATTACAATGAGCAGTTCTTC TRBV6-5 13 TRBJ2-1 TRBD1 NA
CSARDLPSGAPGGANVLTF TGCAGTGCTAGAGATTTGCCTAGCGGGGCCCCTGGGGGGGCCAACGTCCTGACTTTC TRBV20-1 19 TRBJ2-6 TRBD2 once
CASSRRGPSSTDTQYF TGTGCCAGCAGCCGCCGGGGGCCCTCTAGCACAGATACGCAGTATTTT TRBV6-1 16 TRBJ2-3 NA few
CASLGTGEVYGYTF TGTGCCAGCCTGGGGACAGGGGAGGTGTATGGCTACACCTTC TRBV6-5 14 TRBJ1-2 TRBD1 NA
CASSESPTNQPQHF TGTGCCAGCAGTGAATCCCCAACCAATCAGCCCCAGCATTTT TRBV25-1 14 TRBJ1-5 NA NA
CASSAASQTDTQYF TGCGCCAGCAGCGCGGCGAGCCAGACAGATACGCAGTATTTT TRBV4-3 14 TRBJ2-3 NA NA
CASSLRGINQPQHF TGTGCCAGCAGTTTGAGGGGCATCAATCAGCCCCAGCATTTT TRBV27 14 TRBJ1-5 NA once
CASSPPSGLYNEQFF TGTGCCAGCAGCCCGCCTAGCGGTCTTTACAATGAGCAGTTCTTC TRBV7-2 15 TRBJ2-1 TRBD2 NA
CASRRQGGETQYF TGTGCCAGCAGGAGACAGGGTGGAGAGACCCAGTACTTC TRBV28 13 TRBJ2-5 TRBD1 NA
CATSRDQGTRQYF TGTGCCACCAGCAGAGACCAGGGGACACGGCAGTACTTC TRBV15 13 TRBJ2-7 NA NA
CASSLETGPYEQYF TGTGCCAGCAGCTTAGAAACAGGGCCCTACGAGCAGTACTTC TRBV7-8 14 TRBJ2-7 NA NA
CSATPEADRGINNEQFF TGCAGTGCTACCCCCGAGGCGGACAGGGGCATCAACAATGAGCAGTTCTTC TRBV20-1 17 TRBJ2-1 TRBD1 NA